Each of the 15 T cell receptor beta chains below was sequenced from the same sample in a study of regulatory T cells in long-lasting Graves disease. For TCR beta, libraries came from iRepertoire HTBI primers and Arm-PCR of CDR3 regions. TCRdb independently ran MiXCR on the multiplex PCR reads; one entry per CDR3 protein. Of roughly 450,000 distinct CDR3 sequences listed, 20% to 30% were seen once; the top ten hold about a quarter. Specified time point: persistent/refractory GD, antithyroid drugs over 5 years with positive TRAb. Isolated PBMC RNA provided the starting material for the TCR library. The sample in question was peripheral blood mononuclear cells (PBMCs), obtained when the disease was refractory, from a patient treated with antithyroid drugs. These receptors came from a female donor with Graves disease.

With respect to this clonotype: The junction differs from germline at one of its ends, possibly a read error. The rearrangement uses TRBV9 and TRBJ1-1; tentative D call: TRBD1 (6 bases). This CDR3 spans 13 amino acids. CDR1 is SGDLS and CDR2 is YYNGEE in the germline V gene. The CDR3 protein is CASSEGDAEEALF. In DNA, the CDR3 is TGTGCCAGCAGCGAGGGGGACGCCGAGGAAGCTCTCTTT.

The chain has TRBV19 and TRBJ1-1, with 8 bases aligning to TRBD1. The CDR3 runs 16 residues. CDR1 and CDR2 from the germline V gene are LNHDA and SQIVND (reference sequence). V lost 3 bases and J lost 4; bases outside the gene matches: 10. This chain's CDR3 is CASSMRTGRIVTEAFF. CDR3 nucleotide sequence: TGTGCCAGTAGTATGCGGACAGGGAGGATCGTCACTGAAGCTTTCTTT.

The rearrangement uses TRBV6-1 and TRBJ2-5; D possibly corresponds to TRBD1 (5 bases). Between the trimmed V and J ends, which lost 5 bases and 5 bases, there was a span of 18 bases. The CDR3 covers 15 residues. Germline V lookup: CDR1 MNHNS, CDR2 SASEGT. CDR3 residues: CASSPPGHLGETQYF. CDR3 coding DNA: TGTGCCAGCAGTCCCCCCGGACACCTCGGCGAGACCCAGTACTTC.

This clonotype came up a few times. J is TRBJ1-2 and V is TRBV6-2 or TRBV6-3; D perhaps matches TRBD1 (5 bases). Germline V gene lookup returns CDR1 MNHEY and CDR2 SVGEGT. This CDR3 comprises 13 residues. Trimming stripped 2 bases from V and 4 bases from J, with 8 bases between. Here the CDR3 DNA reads TGTGCCAGCAGTTACGCAGGGCTCTATGGCTACACCTTC. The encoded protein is CASSYAGLYGYTF.

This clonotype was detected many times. In DNA form, the CDR3 reads TGTGCTAGTGGTCGCACAGTTGGTTCTCTGAACACTGAAGCTTTCTTT. Translation gives CASGRTVGSLNTEAFF. The gene calls are TRBV12-5 and TRBJ1-1; D unresolved. Looked up from germline, CDR1 is LGHNT and CDR2 is FRNRAP. This CDR3 is built from 16 residues. Trimming took 5 bases from V and 0 from J, leaving 16 bases between them. The variable domain in full, completed from reference TRBV12-5 and TRBJ1-1, reads DARVTQTPRHKVTEMGQEVTMRCQPILGHNTVFWYRQTMMQGLELLAYFRNRAPLDDSGMPKDRFSAEMPDATLATLKIQPSEPRDSAVYFCASGRTVGSLNTEAFFGQGTRLTVV.

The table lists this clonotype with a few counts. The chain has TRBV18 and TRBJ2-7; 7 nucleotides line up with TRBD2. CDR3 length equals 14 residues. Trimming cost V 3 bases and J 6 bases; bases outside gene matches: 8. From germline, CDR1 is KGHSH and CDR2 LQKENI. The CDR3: CASSPGLVEGEQYF. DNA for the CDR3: TGTGCCAGCTCACCTGGACTAGTTGAGGGCGAGCAGTACTTC.

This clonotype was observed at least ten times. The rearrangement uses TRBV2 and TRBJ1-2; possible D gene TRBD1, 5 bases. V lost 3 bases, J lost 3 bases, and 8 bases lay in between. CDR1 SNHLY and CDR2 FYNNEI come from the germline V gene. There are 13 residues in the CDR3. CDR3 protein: CASSEQGDYGYTF. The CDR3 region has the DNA TGTGCCAGCAGTGAGCAGGGCGACTATGGCTACACCTTC.

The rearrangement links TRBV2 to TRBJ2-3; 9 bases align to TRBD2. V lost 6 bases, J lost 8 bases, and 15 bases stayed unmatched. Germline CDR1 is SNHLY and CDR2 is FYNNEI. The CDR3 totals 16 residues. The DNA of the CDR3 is TGTGCCAGCAGAAGCCGTCGGATAGCGGGAGCTGGTACGCAGTATTTT. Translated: CASRSRRIAGAGTQYF.

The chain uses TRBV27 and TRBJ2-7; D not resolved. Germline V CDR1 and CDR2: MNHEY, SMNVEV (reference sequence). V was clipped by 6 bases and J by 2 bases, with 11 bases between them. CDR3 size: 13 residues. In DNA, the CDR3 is TGTGCCAGCAGCTTAACTCTCACCTACGAGCAGTACTTC. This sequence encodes CASSLTLTYEQYF.

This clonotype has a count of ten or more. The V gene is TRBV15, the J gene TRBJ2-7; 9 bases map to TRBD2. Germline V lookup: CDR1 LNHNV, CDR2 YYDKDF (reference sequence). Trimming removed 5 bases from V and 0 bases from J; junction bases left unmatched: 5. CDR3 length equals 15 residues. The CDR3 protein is CATSDIAGVSYEQYF. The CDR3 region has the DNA TGTGCCACCAGCGATATAGCGGGGGTCTCCTACGAGCAGTACTTC.

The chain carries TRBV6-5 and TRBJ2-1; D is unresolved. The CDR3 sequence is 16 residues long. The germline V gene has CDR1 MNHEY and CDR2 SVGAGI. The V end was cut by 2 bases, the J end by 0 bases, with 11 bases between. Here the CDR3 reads CASSYIAASSYNEQFF. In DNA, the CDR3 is TGTGCCAGCAGTTACATCGCAGCGAGCTCCTACAATGAGCAGTTCTTC.

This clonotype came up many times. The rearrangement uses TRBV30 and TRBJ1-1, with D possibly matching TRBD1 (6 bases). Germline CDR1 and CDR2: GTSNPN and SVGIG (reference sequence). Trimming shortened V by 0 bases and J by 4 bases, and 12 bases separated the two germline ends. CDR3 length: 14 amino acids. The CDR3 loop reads CAWSVGGPVTEAFF. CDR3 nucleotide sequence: TGTGCCTGGAGTGTGGGGGGGCCGGTCACTGAAGCTTTCTTT.

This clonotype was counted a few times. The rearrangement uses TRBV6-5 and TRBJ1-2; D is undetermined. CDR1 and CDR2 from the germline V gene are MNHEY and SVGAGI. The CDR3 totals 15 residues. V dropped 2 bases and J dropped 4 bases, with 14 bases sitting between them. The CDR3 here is CASSYGAGYSYGYTF. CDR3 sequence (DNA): TGTGCCAGCAGTTACGGCGCGGGTTATTCCTATGGCTACACCTTC.

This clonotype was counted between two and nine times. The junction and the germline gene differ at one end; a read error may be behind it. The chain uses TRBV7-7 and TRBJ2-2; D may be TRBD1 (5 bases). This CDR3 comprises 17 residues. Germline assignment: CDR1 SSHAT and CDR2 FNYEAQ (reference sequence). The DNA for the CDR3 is TGTGCTAGCAGCTTAGCCCCCCTAGGGGTTAGCCGCGGGGAGCTGTTTTTT. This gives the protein CASSLAPLGVSRGELFF.

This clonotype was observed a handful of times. The CDR3 loop reads CATKPSLYGASPGPDSNQPQHF. CDR3 nucleotide sequence: TGTGCCACCAAACCCTCGTTATATGGGGCTTCCCCCGGACCGGATAGCAATCAGCCCCAGCATTTT. This chain connects TRBV15 to TRBJ1-5; perhaps TRBD1 as D (5 bases). CDR1 is LNHNV, CDR2 YYDKDF, per germline (reference sequence). Trimming cost V 7 bases and J 0 bases, with 34 bases left between them. The CDR3 has 22 amino acids.